These T cell receptor beta chains were read from a single sample in a study of blood T cell repertoires in COVID-19. Using immunoSEQ multiplex PCR, the repertoire was profiled, and TCRdb retains in-frame clones only, with some absent. This repertoire shows 250,000 to 300,000 clones, 81% found once; its top ten account for around 3%. What was sequenced was peripheral blood. Every receptor here comes from a woman aged 55-75 years with active or convalescent COVID-19. Each CDR3 is given with its conserved first and last residue. The D gene is left open where the match is weak. The size field is filled for only some rows; it gives once, few, many or a size class.

>TRBJ2-2|-|TRBV3-1/TRBV3-2|-
CASSYRNTGELFF
TGTGCCAGCAGCTACAGGAACACCGGGGAGCTGTTTTTT
>TRBJ2-1|-|TRBV2|-
CASSQERANNEQFF
TGTGCCAGCAGTCAGGAGCGGGCAAACAATGAGCAGTTCTTC
>TRBJ1-5|-|TRBV30|-
CAWAIKGDGGQPQHF
TGTGCCTGGGCAATCAAAGGGGACGGAGGGCAGCCCCAGCATTTT
>TRBJ2-5|TRBD2|TRBV2|-
CASRAGLAIETQYF
TGTGCCAGCAGGGCGGGACTAGCGATCGAGACCCAGTACTTC
>TRBJ1-2|-|TRBV20-1|-
CSASFQGIGGYTF
TGCAGTGCTAGTTTCCAGGGGATCGGCGGCTACACCTTC
>TRBJ2-4|TRBD1|TRBV29-1|few
CSVEDGRDRNIQYF
TGCAGCGTTGAAGATGGAAGGGACAGAAACATTCAGTACTTC
>TRBJ2-7|TRBD1|TRBV9|-
CASSVGDRAYEQYF
TGTGCCAGCAGCGTAGGTGACAGGGCCTACGAGCAGTACTTC
>TRBJ2-1|-|TRBV7-3|-
CASSLTGGTGAYNEQFF
TGTGCCAGCAGCTTAACGGGGGGAACAGGGGCATACAATGAGCAGTTCTTC
>TRBJ2-7|-|TRBV12-3/TRBV12-4|once
CASGLNYEQYF
TGTGCCAGCGGGCTCAACTACGAGCAGTACTTC
>TRBJ2-4|TRBD1|TRBV7-9|-
CASSRQGAGKNIQYF
TGTGCCAGCAGCCGACAGGGGGCAGGCAAAAACATTCAGTACTTC
>TRBJ2-5|TRBD2|TRBV5-6|-
CASSRGVYQETQYF
TGTGCCAGCAGCCGGGGGGTGTACCAAGAGACCCAGTACTTC
>TRBJ2-3|-|TRBV30|-
CAWKSRGTDTQYF
TGTGCCTGGAAGTCCAGGGGCACAGATACGCAGTATTTT
>TRBJ2-5|TRBD1|TRBV4-2|-
CASSQHGQVQETQYF
TGTGCCAGCAGCCAGCACGGACAGGTCCAAGAGACCCAGTACTTC
>TRBJ2-1|TRBD2|TRBV12-5|-
CASGVSGGAYNEQFF
TGTGCTAGTGGCGTTAGCGGGGGGGCCTACAATGAGCAGTTCTTC
>TRBJ1-4|-|TRBV12-5|-
CASGQGNEKLFF
TGTGCTAGTGGCCAGGGTAATGAAAAACTGTTTTTT
>TRBJ1-1|TRBD1|TRBV27|-
CASSYLGQGRGVLNTEAFF
TGTGCCAGCAGTTACCTTGGACAGGGACGAGGAGTTTTGAACACTGAAGCTTTCTTT
>TRBJ1-5|-|TRBV30|once
CAWSPGSVAQPQHF
TGTGCCTGGAGTCCGGGATCCGTCGCTCAGCCCCAGCATTTT
>TRBJ1-5|-|TRBV3-1/TRBV3-2|-
CASSSTANQPQHF
TGTGCCAGCAGCTCGACAGCTAATCAGCCCCAGCATTTT
>TRBJ2-1|-|TRBV7-8|once
CASSANLLSYNEQFF
TGTGCCAGCAGCGCAAACTTATTATCCTACAATGAGCAGTTCTTC
>TRBJ1-5|-|TRBV19|-
CASSIQGRGATPRQHF
TGTGCCAGTAGTATACAGGGGAGAGGAGCTACCCCGCGCCAGCATTTT
>TRBJ1-4|-|TRBV7-2|-
CASSLEAPPLEKLFF
TGTGCCAGCAGCTTAGAAGCACCTCCCCTTGAAAAACTGTTTTTT
>TRBJ1-6|-|TRBV27|-
CASKPNNSPLHF
TGCGCATCAAAGCCTAATAATTCACCCCTCCACTTT
>TRBJ2-1|TRBD1|TRBV27|-
CASSSRQGADEQFF
TGTGCCAGCAGTAGCAGACAGGGGGCAGATGAGCAGTTCTTC
>TRBJ2-3|TRBD1|TRBV6-4|-
CASSRTGGTQTDTQYF
TGTGCCAGCAGTAGGACAGGGGGAACCCAAACAGATACGCAGTATTTT
>TRBJ2-7|TRBD2|TRBV5-1|-
CASSWRGREGLPYEQYF
TGCGCCAGCAGCTGGCGAGGACGGGAGGGTCTCCCCTACGAGCAGTACTTC
>TRBJ1-2|-|TRBV14|few
CASSPTQGRYGYTF
TGTGCCAGCAGCCCGACACAGGGACGCTATGGCTACACCTTC
>TRBJ2-1|-|TRBV20-1|-
CSARSFDEQFF
TGCAGTGCTAGATCGTTCGATGAGCAGTTCTTC
>TRBJ2-1|TRBD2|TRBV4-2|-
CASSQDASGGEQFF
TGTGCCAGCAGCCAAGATGCTAGCGGGGGAGAGCAGTTCTTC
>TRBJ1-2|-|TRBV7-9|-
CASTYPGTQETHNYGYTF
TGTGCCAGCACCTACCCAGGGACACAGGAGACCCATAACTATGGCTACACCTTC